The clone carrying this TCR beta chain turned up a few times. Its matching antigen is unknown. Cell sorting via CD45RO/CCR7/CD25/CD127/CD95/CD27 was performed to obtain CD4+ naive, central memory, regulatory and stem cell-like memory cells. The sample is drawn from a study of beta chain features in type 1 diabetes. Study-wide points: Patients and controls would share equally any PCR tilt toward shorter templates. Researchers could not determine here whether HLA type influences TCRB rearrangement. Shorter TCRB CDR3s, moderately but significantly so, were found in Type 1 diabetes patients in all four CD4+ subsets.

Isolated RNA was reverse transcribed in full, so expressed TCRB transcripts were sequenced. Sequencing was performed with immunoSEQ multiplex PCR; in TCRdb, only in-frame clones are kept and a portion is missing. The data contain approximately 140,000 clones, 9% of them singletons. The source of this sequence is a man aged 25 to 40 with type 1 diabetes. The sequenced sample was central memory CD4+ T cells from blood.

For the CDR3, the DNA is TGTGCCAGCAGCAGCCCCAAGGCTAGCGGGGGCGATAGTACCTACGAGCAGTACTTC. This sequence encodes CASSSPKASGGDSTYEQYF. The chain uses TRBV7-9 and TRBJ2-7; 10 nucleotides match TRBD2. After removal of 5 bases from V and 2 bases from J, the junction contained 18 bases not matched to a gene. The CDR3 extends over 19 amino acids. Looked up from germline, CDR1 is SEHNR and CDR2 is FQNEAQ (reference sequence). Using reference TRBV7-9 and TRBJ2-7 for the parts outside the CDR3, the full variable domain is DTGVSQNPRHKITKRGQNVTFRCDPISEHNRLYWYRQTLGQGPEFLTYFQNEAQLEKSRLLSDRFSAERPKGSFSTLEIQRTEQGDSAMYLCASSSPKASGGDSTYEQYFGPGTRLTVT.